The 9 T cell receptor beta chains in this list originate from one sample, sequenced in a study of T-cell memory formation after mild COVID-19. TCRdb re-derived calls from the 5' RACE reads in MiXCR, one entry per CDR3 protein. This sample has 450,000 to 650,000 distinct CDR3 sequences, with 20% to 25% found just once. Material: PBMCs or a T cell subset sorted from them (not recorded which). These receptors came from an adult woman who had mild COVID-19 (a few samples of this study predate the infection). Cell type and time point are not known.

There are a few counts of this clonotype. V is TRBV20-1 and J is TRBJ1-1, with 8 bases lining up with TRBD1. The germline V gene encodes CDR1 DFQATT and CDR2 SNEGSKA (reference sequence). The CDR3 loop spans 14 amino acids. Trimming took 6 bases from V and 4 from J; bases not matched to a gene: 10. The CDR3, as DNA: TGCAGTGCGAGAAGGACAGGGATTAGCACTGAAGCTTTCTTT. Translation: CSARRTGISTEAFF.

This rearrangement joins TRBV20-1 to TRBJ2-7, with 11 bases lining up with TRBD2. The CDR3 has 15 residues. The V segment lost 1 base and the J segment 12 bases; nucleotides outside the gene matches: 14. The V gene's germline CDR1 is DFQATT and CDR2 SNEGSKA (reference sequence). CDR3 sequence: CSARAQDPTSGGLYF. Here the CDR3 DNA reads TGCAGTGCTAGAGCCCAAGACCCCACTAGCGGGGGACTGTACTTC.

This clonotype was found many times. V is TRBV5-1 and J is TRBJ2-2, with D tentatively TRBD2 (5 bases). The CDR3 contains 17 residues. Trimming shortened V by 1 base and J by 1 base, and 14 bases separated the two germline ends. Per germline, CDR1 SGHRS and CDR2 YFSETQ. CDR3: CASSLRFSGLNTGELFF. CDR3 nucleotides: TGCGCCAGCAGCTTGAGATTTTCGGGGTTGAACACCGGGGAGCTGTTTTTT. Variable domain in full (rest from reference TRBV5-1 and TRBJ2-2): KAGVTQTPRYLIKTRGQQVTLSCSPISGHRSVSWYQQTPGQGLQFLFEYFSETQRNKGNFPGRFSGRQFSNSRSEMNVSTLELGDSALYLCASSLRFSGLNTGELFFGEGSRLTVL.

J is TRBJ1-2 and V is TRBV14; D gene uncertain. Germline V lookup: CDR1 SGHDN, CDR2 FVKESK. Trimming left V 1 base short and J 5 bases short, with 11 bases between. The CDR3 is 14 amino acids. The CDR3 nucleotides read TGTGCCAGCAGCCAAGTACAGTCCTCATATGGCTACACCTTC. This translates into CASSQVQSSYGYTF.

This clonotype was seen a few times. This chain connects TRBV5-1 to TRBJ2-1; D possibly corresponds to TRBD1 (6 bases). The CDR3 consists of 15 residues. Deletions cut 0 bases from V and 9 bases from J, with 16 bases between. Germline V gene lookup returns CDR1 SGHRS and CDR2 YFSETQ. As DNA, the CDR3 is TGCGCCAGCAGCTTGGTGGCAGGGGTGTCTCTTGAGCAGTTCTTC. Protein product: CASSLVAGVSLEQFF. The variable domain in full, with the rest retrieved from reference TRBV5-1 and TRBJ2-1, is KAGVTQTPRYLIKTRGQQVTLSCSPISGHRSVSWYQQTPGQGLQFLFEYFSETQRNKGNFPGRFSGRQFSNSRSEMNVSTLELGDSALYLCASSLVAGVSLEQFFGPGTRLTVL.

The table lists this clonotype with a few counts. The rearrangement joins TRBV5-1 to TRBJ1-1; weak D call: TRBD1 (5 bases). There are 18 residues in the CDR3. Germline V lookup: CDR1 SGHRS, CDR2 YFSETQ. The ends were cut back, 1 base at V and 5 bases at J, with 24 bases in the middle. The CDR3 DNA reads as TGCGCCAGCAGCTTGAGAGGGGCCTTTACAGGAGGCGGGACTGAAGCTTTCTTT. It is translated as CASSLRGAFTGGGTEAFF. The variable domain in full, completed from reference TRBV5-1 and TRBJ1-1, reads KAGVTQTPRYLIKTRGQQVTLSCSPISGHRSVSWYQQTPGQGLQFLFEYFSETQRNKGNFPGRFSGRQFSNSRSEMNVSTLELGDSALYLCASSLRGAFTGGGTEAFFGQGTRLTVV.

This clonotype was counted between two and nine times. The chain joins TRBV7-2 to TRBJ2-7; TRBD2 matches at 14 bases. CDR1 SGHTA and CDR2 FQGNSA come from the germline V gene. This CDR3 comprises 15 residues. V gave up 3 bases and J gave up 7 bases; unmatched junction bases: 5. CDR3 sequence (DNA): TGTGCCAGCAGCTTGACTAGCGGGGGGGCGCGGGAGCAGTACTTC. It translates to CASSLTSGGAREQYF.

The chain couples TRBV7-2 to TRBJ2-1; TRBD2 matches 8 bases. The CDR3 is 16 amino acids. Germline CDR1 reads SGHTA; CDR2 reads FQGNSA. V shed 5 bases and J 1 base; nucleotides not matched to a gene: 7. The DNA for the CDR3 is TGTGCCAGCAGCAAGAGCGGGGGTTATTCCTACAATGAGCAGTTCTTC. Protein: CASSKSGGYSYNEQFF.

The chain joins TRBV6-5 to TRBJ2-2; D remains ambiguous. The CDR3 has 19 residues. The germline V gene encodes CDR1 MNHEY and CDR2 SVGAGI. The V gene lost 0 bases and the J gene lost 3 bases, with 20 bases spanning the gap. The CDR3 region is CASSYSPWLRDTDTGELFF. Written as DNA, the CDR3 is TGTGCCAGCAGTTACTCGCCGTGGCTCCGTGACACCGACACCGGGGAGCTGTTTTTT.